The next 23 T cell receptor beta chains were all read from a single sample in a study of blood T cell repertoires in COVID-19. The repertoire was sequenced with immunoSEQ multiplex PCR; TCRdb's copy has only in-frame clones and lacks some. This sample has more than 150,000 clones, with around 87% found just once. Sequencing was performed on peripheral blood. These receptors were collected from a man in his fifties or sixties with COVID-19, enrolled during active disease.

This clone was seen only a few times. V and J are TRBV7-2 and TRBJ1-2; D is ambiguous. This CDR3 is 17 amino acids long. Trimming shortened V by 4 bases and J by 5 bases, and 23 bases separated the two germline ends. Germline V gene data show CDR1 as SGHTA and CDR2 as FQGNSA. The CDR3 is CASSSRRPGERAYGYTF. CDR3 DNA sequence: TGTGCCAGCAGCTCCCGGCGGCCCGGGGAACGGGCTTATGGCTACACCTTC.

The rearrangement uses TRBV6-5 and TRBJ1-5; weak D call: TRBD1 (5 bases). The CDR3 loop spans 13 amino acids. The germline V gene has CDR1 MNHEY and CDR2 SVGAGI. Trimming shortened V by 5 bases and J by 6 bases, and 11 bases separated the two germline ends. CDR3 region: CASSPQGPQPQHF. The CDR3 DNA sequence: TGTGCCAGCAGTCCTCAGGGCCCTCAGCCCCAGCATTTT.

The chain couples TRBV7-3 to TRBJ1-3; tentatively, D is TRBD1 (6 bases). The CDR3 covers 15 residues. Germline-derived CDR1 and CDR2 are SGHTA and FQGTGA. Trimming took 5 bases from V and 4 from J, leaving 15 bases between them. The chain's CDR3 is CASSVSGTQGNTIYF. The DNA of the CDR3 is TGTGCCAGCAGCGTCTCCGGGACACAAGGAAACACCATATATTTT.

V gene TRBV7-3 combines with J gene TRBJ1-1, with D unresolved. With 5 bases removed from V and 6 bases from J, the gap between germline ends came to 16 bases. This CDR3 is built from 14 residues. Per germline, CDR1 SGHTA and CDR2 FQGTGA. The CDR3 spells CASSRSGVEPEAFF. In DNA form, the CDR3 reads TGTGCCAGCAGCCGGAGCGGGGTAGAACCTGAAGCTTTCTTT.

The V gene is TRBV27, the J gene TRBJ2-5, with 8 bases that match TRBD1. CDR3 length equals 14 residues. With V trimmed by 4 bases and J by 4 bases, 5 bases remained unmatched. The germline V gene encodes CDR1 MNHEY and CDR2 SMNVEV (reference sequence). The CDR3: CASSSTRGRETQYF. For the CDR3, the DNA is TGTGCCAGCAGTTCGACCAGGGGGCGAGAGACCCAGTACTTC.

V is TRBV7-2 and J is TRBJ2-5; 10 bases line up with TRBD2. The CDR3 extends over 19 amino acids. CDR1 SGHTA and CDR2 FQGNSA come from the germline V gene. Trimming took 2 bases from V and 2 from J; bases not matched to a gene: 14. CDR3 in amino acids: CASSLSGLAGGKGQETQYF. Here the CDR3 DNA reads TGTGCCAGCAGCTTATCGGGTTTAGCGGGAGGTAAGGGTCAAGAGACCCAGTACTTC.

The chain has TRBV10-3 and TRBJ2-1, with 9 nucleotides matching TRBD2. The CDR3 spans 15 residues. With 5 bases clipped from V and 5 bases from J, the junction kept 7 bases outside the gene matches. Germline V gene sequence: CDR1 ENHRY, CDR2 SYGVKD. The CDR3 spells CAISTLASGDNEQFF. The CDR3 region has the DNA TGTGCCATCAGTACATTGGCTAGCGGGGACAATGAGCAGTTCTTC.

J is TRBJ1-3 and V is TRBV27; D uncertain. Germline V gives CDR1 MNHEY, CDR2 SMNVEV (reference sequence). The V end lost 4 bases, the J end lost 0 bases, and 13 bases lay between the germline ends. There are 16 residues in the CDR3. CDR3 sequence reads: CASSSVSEASGNTIYF. Written as DNA, the CDR3 is TGTGCCAGCAGTTCCGTCTCTGAGGCCTCTGGAAACACCATATATTTT.

The chain carries TRBV6-1 and TRBJ2-1, with D perhaps matching TRBD1 (6 bases). Germline assignment: CDR1 MNHNS and CDR2 SASEGT. Trimming pared 4 bases from V and 5 bases from J, leaving 18 bases between. The CDR3 is made up of 16 amino acids. The CDR3 DNA follows: TGTGCCAGCAGTGCCACCGGGACAATGTCCAACAATGAGCAGTTCTTC. It specifies CASSATGTMSNNEQFF.

The gene calls are TRBV3-1 (or the pseudogene TRBV3-2) and TRBJ2-1; 10 bases line up with TRBD1. Germline trimming cut 1 base from V and 13 bases from J; bases unmatched to any gene: 10. This CDR3 region has 15 residues. Germline V CDR1 and CDR2: LGHDT, YNNKEL (reference sequence). CDR3 sequence: CASSQGTGGPTTQFF. For the CDR3, the DNA is TGTGCCAGCAGCCAAGGGACAGGGGGACCTACCACTCAGTTCTTC.

The J gene is TRBJ2-7, the V gene TRBV7-9, with D possibly being TRBD1 (6 bases). V was shortened by 5 bases and J by 0 bases, with 11 bases between the two germline ends. This CDR3 is 14 amino acids long. The germline CDR1 and CDR2 sequences are SEHNR and FQNEAQ (reference sequence). The CDR3 loop is CASSRTEVSYEQYF. The CDR3 DNA reads as TGTGCCAGCAGCCGGACAGAAGTCTCCTACGAGCAGTACTTC.

J is TRBJ2-2 and V is TRBV6-5; TRBD1 matches 9 bases. The CDR3 runs 15 residues. Germline V gene lookup returns CDR1 MNHEY and CDR2 SVGAGI. V shed 5 bases, J shed 4 bases, and the junction held 5 bases outside the gene matches. The CDR3 loop is CASSTGGRGTGELFF. The CDR3 DNA reads TGTGCCAGCAGTACAGGGGGCCGAGGCACCGGGGAGCTGTTTTTT.

Remarks on this clone: Likely a read error: the CDR3 ends without its conserved phenylalanine or tryptophan. This rearrangement joins TRBV28 to TRBJ2-7; 9 bases line up with TRBD1. The CDR3 length is 14 residues. The V segment lost 3 bases and the J segment 6 bases; nucleotides outside the gene matches: 6. Germline assignment: CDR1 MDHEN and CDR2 SYDVKM. The CDR3 DNA follows: TGTGCCAGCAGTTTGGGGACAGGGCCACCCGAGCAGTACCTC. Translated: CASSLGTGPPEQYL.

The gene calls are TRBV30 and TRBJ2-1; 16 positions agree with TRBD2. The CDR3 is made up of 17 amino acids. Germline V CDR1 and CDR2: GTSNPN, SVGIG (reference sequence). J gave up 10 bases and V 1 base, and 10 bases lay outside the gene matches. The CDR3 region is CAWSAYRGLAGGREQFF. The CDR3, as DNA: TGTGCCTGGAGTGCCTACAGGGGACTAGCGGGAGGGCGGGAGCAGTTCTTC.

The chain is built from TRBV5-6 and TRBJ1-1, with D perhaps TRBD1 (5 bases). Germline V gene sequence: CDR1 SGHDT, CDR2 YYEEEE. V lost 1 base, J lost 4 bases, and 8 bases lay in between. This CDR3 comprises 13 residues. The CDR3 region is CASSLYRTTEAFF. The CDR3 nucleotides are TGTGCCAGCAGCTTGTACAGGACCACTGAAGCTTTCTTT.

The genes are TRBV11-2 and TRBJ1-1; TRBD1 agrees at 10 bases. Germline CDR1 is SGHAT and CDR2 is FQNNGV. The CDR3 is made up of 14 amino acids. The J segment lost 9 bases and the V segment lost 2 bases, leaving 6 bases of the junction unmatched. This chain's CDR3 is CASSLKGQGIKAFF. CDR3 bases: TGTGCCAGCAGCTTAAAGGGACAGGGGATAAAAGCTTTCTTT.

CDR3 residues: CASSSDRARNSPLHF. The CDR3 coding sequence is TGCGCCAGCAGCTCGGACAGGGCAAGGAATTCACCCCTCCACTTT. The chain links TRBV5-1 to TRBJ1-6; TRBD1 matches at 8 bases. The CDR3 totals 15 residues. Losses at the gene ends were 3 bases for V and 7 bases for J; bases not matched to a gene: 6. The germline CDR1 and CDR2 sequences are SGHRS and YFSETQ.

J is TRBJ1-5 and V is TRBV6-5; 7 bases agree with TRBD1. Trimming cost V 5 bases and J 1 base; bases outside gene matches: 5. The germline CDR1 and CDR2 sequences are MNHEY and SVGAGI. CDR3 size: 15 residues. CDR3 sequence reads: CASSPGGLSNQPQHF. CDR3 sequence (DNA): TGTGCCAGCAGTCCAGGGGGGTTAAGCAATCAGCCCCAGCATTTT.

J is TRBJ1-2 and V is TRBV6-5; 8 nucleotides align to TRBD1. The CDR3 covers 16 residues. CDR1 MNHEY and CDR2 SVGAGI come from the germline V gene. The V and J ends lost 0 bases and 1 base, in that order; junction bases with no gene match: 4. The CDR3 loop is CASSYSGQGRNYGYTF. The CDR3 DNA reads as TGTGCCAGCAGTTACTCAGGACAGGGCCGTAACTATGGCTACACCTTC.

This sequence joins TRBV7-9 and TRBJ2-1; 13 nucleotides agree with TRBD2. The CDR3 length is 18 residues. Trimming cost V 1 base and J 0 bases; bases outside gene matches: 3. CDR1 is SEHNR, CDR2 FQNEAQ, per germline (reference sequence). Written as DNA, the CDR3 is TGTGCCAGCAGCTTAGAACTAGCGGGGGGGCCCTCCTACAATGAGCAGTTCTTC. As protein: CASSLELAGGPSYNEQFF.

On this clone itself: The DNA is left out, because the CDR3 cannot be placed on it with certainty; the CDR3 is given as TCRdb lists it. The rearrangement uses TRBV6-5 and TRBJ2-7; the table's D call, TRBD1, has no DNA check behind it. The CDR3 is 14 residues long, counting both termini. Germline V gene lookup returns CDR1 MNHEY and CDR2 SVGAGI. The CDR3 is CASSSSTGFYEQYF.

The chain has TRBV6-2 or TRBV6-3 and TRBJ1-1; 9 bases are a match to TRBD1. This CDR3 is 17 amino acids long. From germline, CDR1 is MNHEY and CDR2 SVGEGT. V was clipped by 4 bases and J by 5 bases; unmatched bases: 14. The CDR3 sequence: CASSSRLDRGKGTEAFF. The CDR3, as DNA: TGTGCCAGCAGTTCGCGCCTAGACAGGGGGAAAGGTACTGAAGCTTTCTTT.

The chain employs TRBV9 and TRBJ1-1; 7 nucleotides line up with TRBD1. Looked up from germline, CDR1 is SGDLS and CDR2 is YYNGEE. This CDR3 comprises 13 residues. The V and J ends lost 5 bases and 7 bases, in that order; junction bases with no gene match: 8. This CDR3 reads CASRKGGFGEAFF. Written as DNA, the CDR3 is TGTGCCAGCAGGAAAGGGGGCTTTGGTGAAGCTTTCTTT.